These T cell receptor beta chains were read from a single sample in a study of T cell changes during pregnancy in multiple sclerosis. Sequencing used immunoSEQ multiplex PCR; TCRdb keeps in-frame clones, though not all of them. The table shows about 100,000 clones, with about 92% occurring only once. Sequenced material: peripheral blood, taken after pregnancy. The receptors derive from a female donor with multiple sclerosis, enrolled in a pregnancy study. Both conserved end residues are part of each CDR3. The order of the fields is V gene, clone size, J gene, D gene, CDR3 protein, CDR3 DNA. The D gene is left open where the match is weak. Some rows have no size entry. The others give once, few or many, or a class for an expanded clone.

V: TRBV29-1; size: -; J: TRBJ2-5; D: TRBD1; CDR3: CSVEVQQGYQETQYF; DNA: TGCAGCGTTGAAGTCCAACAGGGGTACCAAGAGACCCAGTACTTC
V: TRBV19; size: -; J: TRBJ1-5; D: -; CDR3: CASSIGGTGNQPQHF; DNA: TGTGCCAGTAGTATCGGAGGGACGGGCAATCAGCCCCAGCATTTT
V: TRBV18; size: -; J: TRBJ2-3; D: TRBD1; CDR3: CASSSGQAPTDTQYF; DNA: TGTGCCAGCTCATCGGGACAGGCGCCCACAGATACGCAGTATTTT
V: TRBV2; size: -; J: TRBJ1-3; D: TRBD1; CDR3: CASSGWTGIYF; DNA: TGTGCCAGCAGTGGTTGGACAGGGATATATTTT
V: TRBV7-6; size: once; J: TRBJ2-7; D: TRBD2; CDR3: CASSRQTSGSYEQYF; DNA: TGTGCCAGCAGCCGACAGACTAGCGGCTCCTACGAGCAGTACTTC
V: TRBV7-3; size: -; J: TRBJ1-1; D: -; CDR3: CASSLTPGNTEAFF; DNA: TGTGCCAGCAGCTTAACCCCAGGGAACACTGAAGCTTTCTTT
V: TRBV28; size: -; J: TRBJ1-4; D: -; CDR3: CASSLTASWRKLFF; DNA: TGTGCCAGCAGCCTGACAGCTTCGTGGCGAAAACTGTTTTTT
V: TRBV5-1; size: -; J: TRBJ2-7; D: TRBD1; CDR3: CASSFRQGAGYEQYF; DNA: TGCGCCAGCAGCTTCCGACAGGGTGCGGGCTACGAGCAGTACTTC
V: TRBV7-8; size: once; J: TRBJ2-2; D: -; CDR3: CASLTNAENTGELFF; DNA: TGTGCCAGCCTCACGAACGCAGAGAACACCGGGGAGCTGTTTTTT
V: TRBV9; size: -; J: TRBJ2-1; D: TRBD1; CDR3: CASSVVPTGGNEQFF; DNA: TGTGCCAGCAGCGTAGTCCCCACAGGGGGCAATGAGCAGTTCTTC
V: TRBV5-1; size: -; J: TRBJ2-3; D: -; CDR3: CASSPEGHYTDTQYF; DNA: TGCGCCAGCAGCCCCGAGGGACACTACACAGATACGCAGTATTTT
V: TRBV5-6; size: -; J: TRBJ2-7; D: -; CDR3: CASSPALGQRPYEQYF; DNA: TGTGCCAGCAGCCCTGCCCTTGGACAGCGCCCATACGAGCAGTACTTC
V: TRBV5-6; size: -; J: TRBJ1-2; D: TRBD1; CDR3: CASTESPTGSGGYTF; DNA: TGTGCCAGCACCGAATCGCCGACAGGGTCGGGTGGCTACACCTTC
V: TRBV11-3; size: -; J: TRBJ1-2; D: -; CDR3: CASSLTLGTHGYTF; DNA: TGTGCCAGCAGCCTCACCTTGGGGACACATGGCTACACCTTC
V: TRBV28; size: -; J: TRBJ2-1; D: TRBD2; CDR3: CASSLGGRGYNEQFF; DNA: TGTGCCAGCAGTTTAGGCGGGAGAGGGTACAATGAGCAGTTCTTC
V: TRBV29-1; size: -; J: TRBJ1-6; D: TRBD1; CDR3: CSVRQGSNSPLHF; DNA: TGCAGCGTACGACAGGGGAGCAATTCACCCCTCCACTTT
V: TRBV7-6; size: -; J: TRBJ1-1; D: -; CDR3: CASSRFQANEAFF; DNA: TGTGCCAGCAGCCGTTTCCAGGCCAATGAAGCTTTCTTT
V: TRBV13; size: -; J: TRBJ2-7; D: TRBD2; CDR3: CASSYRTSYEQYF; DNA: TGTGCCAGCAGCTACCGGACTAGCTACGAGCAGTACTTC
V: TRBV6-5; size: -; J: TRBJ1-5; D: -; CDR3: CASRQGREDQPQHF; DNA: TGTGCCAGCAGGCAAGGACGGGAGGATCAGCCCCAGCATTTT
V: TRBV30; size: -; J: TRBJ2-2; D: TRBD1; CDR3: CAWGTGATGELFF; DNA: TGTGCCTGGGGGACAGGGGCCACCGGGGAGCTGTTTTTT
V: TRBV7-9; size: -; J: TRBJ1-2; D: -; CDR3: CASSPSSGYTF; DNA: TGTGCCAGCAGCCCTTCGTCCGGCTACACCTTC
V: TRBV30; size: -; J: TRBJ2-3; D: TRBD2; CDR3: CAWSVLAGGRTDTQYF; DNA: TGTGCCTGGAGTGTACTAGCGGGGGGGCGGACAGATACGCAGTATTTT
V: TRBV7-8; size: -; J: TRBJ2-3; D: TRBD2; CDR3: CASSPRVAGGITDTQYF; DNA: TGTGCCAGCAGCCCCCGGGTAGCGGGGGGCATCACAGATACGCAGTATTTT
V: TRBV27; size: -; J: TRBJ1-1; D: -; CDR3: CASSFNGNTEAFF; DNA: TGTGCCAGCAGTTTTAACGGGAACACTGAAGCTTTCTTT
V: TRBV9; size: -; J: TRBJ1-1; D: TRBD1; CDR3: CASSAQGQGTEAFF; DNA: TGTGCCAGCAGCGCACAGGGGCAGGGCACTGAAGCTTTCTTT
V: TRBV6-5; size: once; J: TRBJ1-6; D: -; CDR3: CASSYSRNSPLHF; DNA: TGTGCCAGCAGTTACAGCCGTAATTCACCCCTCCACTTT
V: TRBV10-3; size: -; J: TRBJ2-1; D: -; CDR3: CAITGAGAYNEQFF; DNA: TGTGCCATCACGGGCGCAGGGGCCTACAATGAGCAGTTCTTC
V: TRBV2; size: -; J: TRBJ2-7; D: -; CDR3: CASSEDSPDEQYF; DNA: TGTGCCAGCAGTGAAGACTCACCCGACGAGCAGTACTTC
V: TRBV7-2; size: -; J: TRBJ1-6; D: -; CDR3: CASSLGSPTGAFNSPLHF; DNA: TGTGCCAGCAGCTTAGGGTCTCCGACAGGAGCGTTTAATTCACCCCTCCACTTT
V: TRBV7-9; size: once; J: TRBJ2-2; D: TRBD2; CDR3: CASSLVGTTRELFF; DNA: TGTGCCAGCAGCTTAGTCGGGACTACCAGGGAGCTGTTTTTT
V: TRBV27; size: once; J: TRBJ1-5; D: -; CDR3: CASSLGGEGQPQHF; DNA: TGTGCCAGCAGTTTAGGGGGGGAGGGTCAGCCCCAGCATTTT
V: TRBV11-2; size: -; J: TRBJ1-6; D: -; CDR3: CASSLTGRSYNSPLHF; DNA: TGTGCCAGCAGCTTAACAGGCAGATCCTATAATTCACCCCTCCACTTT
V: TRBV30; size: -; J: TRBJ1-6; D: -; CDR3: CAWGEASSYNSPLHF; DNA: TGTGCCTGGGGAGAAGCGAGCTCCTATAATTCACCCCTCCACTTT